This T cell receptor (beta chain) is from a study of regulatory T cells in long-lasting Graves disease. Arm-PCR of CDR3 regions and iRepertoire HTBI primers were the basis on which TCR beta libraries were built. TCRdb reanalysed the multiplex PCR reads using MiXCR and keeps one entry per CDR3 protein. Counted here are approximately 490,000 distinct CDR3 sequences, around 15% occurring once; the ten biggest clones make up over 9%. The CDR3 runs to 20 residues. Trimming pared 7 bases from V and 4 bases from J, leaving 31 bases between. This clonotype was detected ten times or more. Its target is not known. The time point denotes: newly diagnosed GD, antithyroid drugs for less than 3 months. PBMCs provided the RNA from which the TCR library was made. General study results and limits: Persistent Graves' patients showed less TCR diversity than newly diagnosed patients showed. Repertoires from persistent disease leaned toward TRBV28, TRBJ1-2 and TRBJ2-5.

This same sample was also taken into another study, of T cells in Graves' hyperthyroidism and ophthalmopathy. In that study: Ophthalmopathy could be told apart from stable hyperthyroidism with a 13 V-J model.

This clonotype was obtained from a man aged 40-50 years with Graves disease. The chain has TRBV12-3 or TRBV12-4 and TRBJ2-2; tentatively, D is TRBD1 or TRBD2 (6 bases each). The sample was peripheral blood mononuclear cells (PBMCs), taken at new diagnosis, from a patient treated with antithyroid drugs. This CDR3 is CASTKVGALRFKGGTGELFF. In nucleotides, the CDR3 is TGTGCCAGCACCAAAGTGGGGGCCCTCCGGTTCAAGGGGGGCACCGGGGAGCTGTTTTTT.